This T cell receptor beta chain was obtained from a study of blood T cells in healthy people across ages. Notes on the study in general: No conclusive comparison of naive versus antigen-experienced cells was possible with unsorted PBMCs.

This clonotype was picked up a small number of times. Its antigen is undetermined. Then a second PCR, running roughly 6 to 12 cycles, was carried out with a sample-barcoded 5' primer and a J-beta primer mix. A single record per CDR3 protein comes from TCRdb applying MiXCR to the 5' RACE reads. The sample holds roughly 1.5 million distinct CDR3 sequences, under 55% seen once. Germline assignment: CDR1 SGDLS and CDR2 YYNGEE. CDR3 length equals 17 residues. V gave up 3 bases and J gave up 1 base; unmatched junction bases: 11. The receptor's source is a woman in her late teens or twenties in good health. The chain is built from TRBV9 and TRBJ2-7; the match to TRBD1 covers 9 bases. The sample was blood. The CDR3 region is CASSGPDGTGRSYEQYF. CDR3 sequence (DNA): TGTGCCAGCAGCGGACCAGACGGGACAGGGCGATCCTACGAGCAGTACTTC.